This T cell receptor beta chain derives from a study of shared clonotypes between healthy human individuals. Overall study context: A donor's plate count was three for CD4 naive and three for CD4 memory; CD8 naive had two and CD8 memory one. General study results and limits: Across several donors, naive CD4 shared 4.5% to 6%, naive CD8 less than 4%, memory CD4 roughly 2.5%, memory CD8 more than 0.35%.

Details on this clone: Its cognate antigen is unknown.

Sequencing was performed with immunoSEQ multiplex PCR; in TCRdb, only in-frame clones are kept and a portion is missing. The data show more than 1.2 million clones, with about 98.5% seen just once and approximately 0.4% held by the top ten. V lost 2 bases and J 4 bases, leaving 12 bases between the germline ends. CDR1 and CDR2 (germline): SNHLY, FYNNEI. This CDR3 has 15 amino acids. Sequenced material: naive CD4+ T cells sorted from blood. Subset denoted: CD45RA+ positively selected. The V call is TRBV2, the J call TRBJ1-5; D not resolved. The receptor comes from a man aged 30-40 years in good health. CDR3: CASSERFARNQPQHF. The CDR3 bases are TGTGCCAGCAGTGAACGGTTTGCAAGAAATCAGCCCCAGCATTTT.